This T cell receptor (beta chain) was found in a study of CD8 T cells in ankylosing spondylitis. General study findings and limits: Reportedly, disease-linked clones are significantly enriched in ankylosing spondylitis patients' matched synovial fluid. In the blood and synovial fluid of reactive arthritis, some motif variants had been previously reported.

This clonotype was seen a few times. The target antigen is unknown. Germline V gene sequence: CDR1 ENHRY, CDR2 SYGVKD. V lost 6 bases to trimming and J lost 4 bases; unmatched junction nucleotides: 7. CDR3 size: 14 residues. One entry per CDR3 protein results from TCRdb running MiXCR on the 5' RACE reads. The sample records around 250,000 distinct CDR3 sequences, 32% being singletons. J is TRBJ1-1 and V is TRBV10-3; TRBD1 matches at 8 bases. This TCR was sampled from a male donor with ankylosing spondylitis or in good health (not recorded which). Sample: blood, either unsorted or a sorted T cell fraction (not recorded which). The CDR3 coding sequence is TGTGCCATCAGGACGACAGGGGTGGCCACTGAAGCTTTCTTT. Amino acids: CAIRTTGVATEAFF.